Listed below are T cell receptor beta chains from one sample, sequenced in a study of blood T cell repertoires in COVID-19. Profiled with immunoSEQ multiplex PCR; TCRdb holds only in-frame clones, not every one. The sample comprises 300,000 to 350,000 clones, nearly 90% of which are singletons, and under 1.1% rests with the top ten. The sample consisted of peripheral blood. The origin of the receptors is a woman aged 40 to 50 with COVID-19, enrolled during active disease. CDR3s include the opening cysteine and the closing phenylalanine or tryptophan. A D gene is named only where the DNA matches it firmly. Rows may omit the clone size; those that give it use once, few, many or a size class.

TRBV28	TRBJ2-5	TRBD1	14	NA	CASSLPGQAETQYF	TGTGCCAGCAGTCTTCCGGGACAGGCAGAGACCCAGTACTTC
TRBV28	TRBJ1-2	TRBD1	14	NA	CASRPPGQNYGYTF	TGTGCCAGCAGACCACCGGGACAGAACTATGGCTACACCTTC
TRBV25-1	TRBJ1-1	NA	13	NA	CASSEQGLTEAFF	TGTGCCAGCAGTGAACAGGGGCTGACTGAAGCTTTCTTT
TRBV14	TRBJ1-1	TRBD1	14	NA	CASSRGQGSTEAFF	TGTGCCAGCAGCCGGGGACAGGGGAGCACTGAAGCTTTCTTT
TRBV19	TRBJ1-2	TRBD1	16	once	CASSILPGTGKYGYTF	TGTGCCAGTAGTATACTCCCCGGGACAGGAAAATATGGCTACACCTTC
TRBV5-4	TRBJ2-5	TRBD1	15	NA	CASSSRDRGEETQYF	TGTGCCAGCAGCAGCCGGGACAGGGGGGAAGAGACCCAGTACTTC
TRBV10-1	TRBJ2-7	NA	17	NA	CASSEESRQTASYEQYF	TGCGCCAGCAGTGAGGAATCCCGACAGACAGCCTCCTACGAGCAGTACTTC
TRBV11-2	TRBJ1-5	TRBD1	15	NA	CASSRSTGGLQPQHF	TGTGCCAGCAGCCGGTCCACAGGGGGACTTCAGCCCCAGCATTTT
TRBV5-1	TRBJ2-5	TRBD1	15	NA	CASSLIGTGEETQYF	TGCGCCAGCAGCTTGATAGGGACAGGGGAAGAGACCCAGTACTTC
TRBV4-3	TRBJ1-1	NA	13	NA	CASSQFEGTEAFF	TGCGCCAGCAGCCAATTCGAGGGCACTGAAGCTTTCTTT
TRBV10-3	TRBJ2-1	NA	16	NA	CAISEGRGSSYNEQFF	TGTGCCATCAGTGAGGGGAGGGGGAGCTCCTACAATGAGCAGTTCTTC
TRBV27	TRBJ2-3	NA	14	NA	CASCPQGRTDTQYF	TGTGCCAGCTGCCCCCAGGGGCGAACAGATACGCAGTATTTT
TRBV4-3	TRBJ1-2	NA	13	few	CASSQEWQSGYTF	TGCGCCAGCAGCCAAGAGTGGCAAAGTGGCTACACCTTC
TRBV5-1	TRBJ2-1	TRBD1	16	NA	CASSGHTGEEWNEQFF	TGCGCCAGCAGCGGCCATACAGGGGAAGAATGGAATGAGCAGTTCTTC
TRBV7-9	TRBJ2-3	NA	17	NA	CASSTPAGFPSKDTQYF	TGTGCCAGCAGCACCCCTGCAGGGTTCCCGTCCAAGGATACGCAGTATTTT
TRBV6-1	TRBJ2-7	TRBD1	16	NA	CASSVPFWDRAHEQYF	TGTGCCAGCAGTGTACCGTTTTGGGACAGGGCCCACGAGCAGTACTTC
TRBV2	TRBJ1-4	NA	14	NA	CASSVGRRNEKLFF	TGTGCCAGCAGTGTGGGGCGGCGCAATGAAAAACTGTTTTTT
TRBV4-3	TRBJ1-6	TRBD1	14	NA	CASSLDRVLSPLHF	TGCGCCAGCAGCCTGGACAGGGTTTTATCACCCCTCCACTTT
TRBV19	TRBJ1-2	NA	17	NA	CASSPGMTGVKNYGYTF	TGTGCCAGTAGTCCAGGGATGACAGGAGTGAAAAACTATGGCTACACCTTC
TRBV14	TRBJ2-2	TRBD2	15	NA	CASRLAGGPTGELFF	TGTGCCAGCAGGCTAGCGGGAGGACCCACCGGGGAGCTGTTTTTT
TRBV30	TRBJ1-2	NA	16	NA	CAWKVKLDSTNYGYTF	TGTGCCTGGAAGGTAAAATTGGACAGCACTAACTATGGCTACACCTTC
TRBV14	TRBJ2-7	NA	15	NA	CASSSIRDRPYEQYF	TGTGCCAGCAGCTCTATCCGCGACAGACCTTACGAGCAGTACTTC
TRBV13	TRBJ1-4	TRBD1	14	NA	CASSSGTGDEKLFF	TGTGCCAGCAGTTCCGGGACAGGGGATGAAAAACTGTTTTTT
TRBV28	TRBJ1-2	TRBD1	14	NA	CASSTGQGNYGYTF	TGTGCCAGCAGCACGGGACAGGGTAACTATGGCTACACCTTC
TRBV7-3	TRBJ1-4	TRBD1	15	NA	CASSLTGSPNEKLFF	TGTGCCAGCAGTTTGACAGGGTCTCCTAATGAAAAACTGTTTTTT
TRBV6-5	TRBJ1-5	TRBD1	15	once	CASIGQGNSNQPQHF	TGTGCCAGCATAGGACAGGGCAATAGCAATCAGCCCCAGCATTTT
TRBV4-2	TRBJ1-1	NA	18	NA	CASSQDSIGDARDTEAFF	TGTGCCAGCAGCCAAGATAGTATAGGCGACGCCCGGGACACTGAAGCTTTCTTT
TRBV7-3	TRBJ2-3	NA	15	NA	CASSLVAGLADTQYF	TGTGCCAGCAGCTTAGTCGCGGGATTGGCAGATACGCAGTATTTT
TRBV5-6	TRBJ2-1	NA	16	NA	CASSLLFGYPYNEQFF	TGTGCCAGCAGCTTACTATTCGGTTATCCCTACAATGAGCAGTTCTTC
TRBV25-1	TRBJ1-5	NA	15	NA	CASSDQGNSNQPQHF	TGTGCCAGCAGTGACCAGGGAAATAGCAATCAGCCCCAGCATTTT
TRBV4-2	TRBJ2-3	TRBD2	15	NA	CASSPLAGRADTQYF	TGTGCCAGCAGCCCTCTAGCGGGTAGGGCAGATACGCAGTATTTT
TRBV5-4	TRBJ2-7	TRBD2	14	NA	CASSLPGGGTEQYF	TGTGCCAGCAGCTTGCCCGGGGGGGGGACCGAGCAGTACTTC
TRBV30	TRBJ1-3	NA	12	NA	CAWNAAGDTIYF	TGTGCCTGGAACGCCGCAGGGGACACCATATATTTT
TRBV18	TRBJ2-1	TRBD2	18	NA	CASSPLSGLASSYNEQFF	TGTGCCAGCTCACCTCTCTCGGGACTAGCCAGCTCCTACAATGAGCAGTTCTTC
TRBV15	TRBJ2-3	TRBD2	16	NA	CATSRGLAGMTDTQYF	TGTGCCACCAGCAGGGGACTAGCGGGGATGACAGATACGCAGTATTTT
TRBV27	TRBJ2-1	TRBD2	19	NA	CASSLFGTSGSVSYNEQFF	TGTGCCAGCAGTTTATTTGGGACTAGCGGGAGTGTTTCCTACAATGAGCAGTTCTTC
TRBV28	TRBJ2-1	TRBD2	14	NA	CASSLHSSGAGQFF	TGTGCCAGCAGTCTCCACTCTAGCGGAGCAGGGCAGTTCTTC
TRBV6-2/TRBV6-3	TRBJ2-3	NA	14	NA	CASSYSDAGDTQYF	TGTGCCAGCAGTTACTCCGATGCCGGAGATACGCAGTATTTT
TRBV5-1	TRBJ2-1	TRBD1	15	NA	CASSSRQGAYNEQFF	TGCGCCAGCAGCTCTAGACAGGGGGCCTACAATGAGCAGTTCTTC
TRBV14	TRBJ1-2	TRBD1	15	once	CASSLTGTGVRGYTF	TGTGCCAGCAGCCTTACCGGGACAGGGGTCCGGGGCTACACCTTC
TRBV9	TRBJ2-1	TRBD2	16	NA	CASSLRLADTYNEQFF	TGTGCCAGCAGCTTACGACTAGCGGACACCTACAATGAGCAGTTCTTC
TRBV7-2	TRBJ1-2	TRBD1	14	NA	CASSYGQGNYGYTF	TGTGCCAGCAGCTACGGACAGGGAAACTATGGCTACACCTTC
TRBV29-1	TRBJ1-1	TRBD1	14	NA	CSVAGRTGVTEAFF	TGCAGCGTTGCCGGACGGACAGGTGTAACTGAAGCTTTCTTT
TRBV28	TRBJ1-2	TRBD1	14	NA	CASRRTGGNYGYTF	TGTGCCAGCAGGAGAACAGGGGGCAACTATGGCTACACCTTC
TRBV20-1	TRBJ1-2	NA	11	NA	CSASHGDGYTF	TGCAGTGCTAGCCACGGTGATGGCTACACCTTC
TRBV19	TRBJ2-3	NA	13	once	CASSIPGFVTQYF	TGTGCCAGTAGTATCCCGGGGTTCGTTACGCAGTATTTT
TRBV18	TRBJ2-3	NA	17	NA	CASSPRRGGLKTDTQYF	TGTGCCAGCTCACCTCGTCGTGGCGGGTTAAAGACAGATACGCAGTATTTT
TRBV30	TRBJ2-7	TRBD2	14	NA	CAWSAGLAGDEQYF	TGTGCCTGGAGTGCGGGACTAGCGGGAGACGAGCAGTACTTC
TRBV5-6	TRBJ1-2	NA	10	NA	CATSSYGYTF	TGTGCCACGTCTAGCTATGGCTACACCTTC
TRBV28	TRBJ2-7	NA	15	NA	CASSPRGSALYEQYF	TGTGCCAGCAGTCCGCGAGGGAGTGCCCTTTACGAGCAGTACTTC
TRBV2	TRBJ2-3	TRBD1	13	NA	CASSGQITDTQYF	TGTGCCAGCTCGGGACAGATAACAGATACGCAGTATTTT
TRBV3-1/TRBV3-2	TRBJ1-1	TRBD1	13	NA	CASSLQGIGEAFF	TGTGCCAGCAGCCTACAGGGGATCGGAGAAGCTTTCTTT
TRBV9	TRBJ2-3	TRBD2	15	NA	CASSATSGSTDTQYF	TGTGCCAGCAGCGCCACTAGCGGTAGCACAGATACGCAGTATTTT
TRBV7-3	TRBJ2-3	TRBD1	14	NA	CASRNDRDGDTQYF	TGTGCCAGCCGAAACGACAGGGATGGAGATACGCAGTATTTT
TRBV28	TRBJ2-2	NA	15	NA	CASSVFRGNTGELFF	TGTGCCAGCAGTGTATTCAGGGGGAACACCGGGGAGCTGTTTTTT
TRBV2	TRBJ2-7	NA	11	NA	CASTGYYEQYF	TGTGCCAGCACAGGGTACTACGAGCAGTACTTC
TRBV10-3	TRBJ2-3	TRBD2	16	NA	CAISESSGSKTDTQYF	TGTGCCATCAGTGAGTCTAGCGGGAGTAAGACAGATACGCAGTATTTT